Detailed here is one T cell receptor beta chain. Its antigen is undetermined. The data originate from a study of cytomegalovirus exposure and HLA in healthy donors. The wider study: Counted in an early data release were tens of millions of unique TCRs from HLA-typed donors.

The germline V gene encodes CDR1 SSHAT and CDR2 FNYEAQ (reference sequence). V was cut by 2 bases and J by 10 bases, with 12 bases left in between. CDR3 length equals 13 residues. Primers included in the PCR were 60 Vbeta and 13 Jbeta primers. As handled by the study authors: In a later analysis, 10 million to 11 million of tens of millions of unique beta chains occurred in at least two donors. The repertoire was sequenced with immunoSEQ multiplex PCR; TCRdb's copy has only in-frame clones and lacks some. That table is the source of V, J and clone size, and D and trimming were worked out from the DNA. The repertoire holds some 170,000 clones, just under 80% seen once, with 9% to 10% in the top ten. Overall study results and limits: Per published reports, the classifier diagnosed cytomegalovirus status with high specificity and sensitivity.

The sample comprised PBMCs. The TCR sequence derives from a man between 18 and 35 years old in good health and CMV-seropositive. This sequence joins TRBV7-7 and TRBJ2-1; possible D gene TRBD1, 5 bases. The CDR3 DNA sequence: TGTGCCAGCAGCTTATCCAGGGTAGGGGAGCAGTTCTTC. It yields the protein CASSLSRVGEQFF.